Below, one T cell receptor beta chain is given with its context. The sample belongs to a study of T-cell reconstitution after alpha-beta-depleted transplantation in children. Unique molecular identifiers were used to barcode this TCRbeta library. Each CDR3 protein is one row after TCRdb ran MiXCR on the PCR reads. Of about 370,000 distinct CDR3 sequences in the sample, roughly 20% were seen once. The V and J ends lost 6 bases and 1 base respectively, with 14 bases between them. The CDR3 sequence is 15 residues long. The V gene's germline CDR1 is KGHDR and CDR2 SFDVKD. The starting material was PBMCs from the stem cell graft donor, obtained from the stem cell graft. This TCR came from a human donor who donated a stem cell graft to a child with acute myeloid leukemia. V and J are TRBV24-1 and TRBJ2-5; D possibly corresponds to TRBD2 (6 bases). The CDR3 loop reads CATSLTGLAQETQYF. The CDR3 coding sequence is TGTGCCACCAGTTTGACGGGACTCGCCCAAGAGACCCAGTACTTC.